This T cell receptor beta chain came from a study of blood T cell repertoires in COVID-19. Study-level information: For recovered donors of Cohort 3, there were two negative PCRs, clearance, or symptom resolution. The study drew acute and convalescent COVID-19 samples from the United States, Italy and Spain.

The CDR3 has 16 residues. Germline CDR1 is KGHDR and CDR2 is SFDVKD. V was pared by 3 bases and J by 4 bases, with 15 bases between. This clone was counted a single time. Participants were aged about 18 to 100 years, lived in over 20 US areas, and enrolled virtually. Each participant's cohort was designated according to participant-reported clinical history. Repertoires were generated with immunoSEQ multiplex PCR, while TCRdb's copy carries only in-frame clones and drops some. Found here are fewer than 350,000 clones, about 88% of them singletons; the top ten hold around 2%. Sequences were obtained from PBMCs or T cells enriched from blood (not recorded which). This sequence joins TRBV24-1 and TRBJ2-1, with D possibly being TRBD1 (7 bases). This TCR was recovered from a woman aged 55-70 years in a cohort exposed to, infected with or recovered from COVID-19 (not recorded which). CDR3: CATSDQGGANYNEQFF. The CDR3 DNA reads TGTGCCACCAGTGATCAGGGGGGAGCCAATTACAATGAGCAGTTCTTC.